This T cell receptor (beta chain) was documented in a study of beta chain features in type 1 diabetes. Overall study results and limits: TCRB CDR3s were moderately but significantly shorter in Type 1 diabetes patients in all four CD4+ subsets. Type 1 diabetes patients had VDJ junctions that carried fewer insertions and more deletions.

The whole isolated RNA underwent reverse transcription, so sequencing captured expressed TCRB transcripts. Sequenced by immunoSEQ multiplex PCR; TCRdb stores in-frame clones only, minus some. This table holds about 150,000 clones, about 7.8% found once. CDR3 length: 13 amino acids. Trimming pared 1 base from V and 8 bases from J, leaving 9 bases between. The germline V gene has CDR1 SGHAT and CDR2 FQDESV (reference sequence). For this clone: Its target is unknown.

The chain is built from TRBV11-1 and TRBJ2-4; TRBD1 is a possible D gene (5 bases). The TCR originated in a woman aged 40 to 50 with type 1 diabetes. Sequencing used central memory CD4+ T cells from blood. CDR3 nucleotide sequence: TGTGCCAGCAGCTTAGAAATAGGGGACATTCAGTACTTC. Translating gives CASSLEIGDIQYF.